This T cell receptor beta chain was profiled in a study of blood T cell repertoires in COVID-19. Study at large: Italy, Spain and the United States were the sources of the convalescent and acute COVID-19 samples. The analysed material was cDNA or gDNA that came from T cells, B-cell-depleted T cells, or PBMCs.

In the study's own analysis: Nucleated cell number was recorded as an estimate derived from reference gene primer amplification. Sequenced by immunoSEQ multiplex PCR; TCRdb stores in-frame clones only, minus some. The V and J calls and clone size come from that table; D and trimming were worked out from the DNA. The repertoire holds approximately 170,000 clones, with approximately 80% as singletons. Seattle patient enrollment occurred during active infection, with longitudinal follow-up thereafter. Per the germline V gene, CDR1 is KGHSH and CDR2 is LQKENI. The length of the CDR3 is 13 residues. The trim removed 6 bases at V and 9 bases at J, leaving 5 bases unmatched.

The sequence derives from a woman aged 80 or over with COVID-19, enrolled during active disease. The sequencing input was peripheral blood. The chain combines TRBV18 with TRBJ1-5, with 10 bases identical to TRBD1. CDR3 coding DNA: TGTGCCAGCTCGGACCGGGACAGGGGGCCCCAGCATTTT. It codes for CASSDRDRGPQHF.